Many counts were recorded for the clone carrying this T cell receptor (beta chain). Its antigen is not known. Distinct nucleotide sequences in the sample also encode this CDR3. The source of the sample is a study of shared clonotypes between healthy human individuals. Study-wide results and limits: Generally, naive subsets came out with larger estimated richness than memory subsets. With a handful of donors compared, around 5% of naive CD4 clonotypes were shared. At large depth, rarefaction still showed sorted-subset sequencing to be incomplete.

The assay was run at deep level. The repertoire was sequenced with immunoSEQ multiplex PCR; TCRdb's copy has only in-frame clones and lacks some. The data show more than 1 million clones, about four fifths seen once. CDR3 length: 13 residues. Trimming stripped 5 bases from V and 2 bases from J, with 9 bases between. CDR1 is SGHTA and CDR2 is FQGTGA in the germline V gene. The receptor was isolated from a young man in good health. Some clones in this sample may be carry-over from other donors' samples. The chain has TRBV7-3 and TRBJ1-1; no clear D. Sequencing was carried out using memory CD4+ T cells from PBMCs. Subset of the sample: CD45RA-negative fraction. CDR3 coding DNA: TGTGCCAGCAGCCCCCGTTTAAACACTGAAGCTTTCTTT. Its protein is CASSPRLNTEAFF.